This T cell receptor beta chain was recorded in a study of Ad26.COV2.S vaccination and SARS-CoV-2 variants (dated by TCRdb to the early 2020s). General notes on the study: Vaccine-arm donors came from COV1001, a multicentre, randomized, double-blind, placebo-controlled phase I-IIa trial of Ad26.COV2.S in healthy adults. Dosing of Ad26.COV2.S was intramuscular, at either 5x10^10 or 1x10^11 viral particles, delivered as one shot or as two shots spaced 56 days apart. TCRbeta repertoire sequencing was used to assess the specificity and breadth of SARS-CoV-2-reactive T cell receptors after Ad26.COV2.S vaccination. The TCR-sequenced set comprised around 30 samples: some 20 Ad26.COV2.S vaccine recipients, 5 placebo recipients and 8 SARS-CoV-2 convalescent individuals. Participants in the trial were split at random into five groups of five each, receiving low-dose or high-dose Ad26.COV2.S once or twice, or else placebo on both occasions. Blinding of investigators to trial group allocation was maintained during experiments and outcome assessment.

What the authors observed across the whole study: The study was not powered to compare responses between vaccine doses or regimens. Vaccine and placebo recipients had comparable non-spike TCR breadth, which fits with the vaccine containing only spike. According to the authors, total T cell responses may have been underestimated by the TCR breadth and depth analyses. After vaccination, spike-specific CD8+ and CD4+ T cell responses were reported to show substantial breadth. Spike-specific TCR breadth was higher in Ad26.COV2.S recipients than in placebo recipients (P = 0.0014).

The immunoSEQ Assay was the method used to sequence TCRbeta CDR3 regions. After extraction, genomic DNA underwent amplification by bias-controlled multiplex PCR, followed by high-throughput sequencing. Per the original workflow: To quantify the absolute abundance of every unique TCRbeta CDR3 region, sequences were collapsed and filtered. T cell fraction was estimated by normalization of TCRbeta template counts to usable DNA, with usable DNA being measured through amplification of reference genes present in all nucleated cells. Repertoire TCRs were annotated as SARS-CoV-2-specific when V gene, CDR3 amino acid sequence and J gene were exactly matched to a known reactive TCR set. The reference SARS-CoV-2 TCR set was obtained from MIRA and was filtered for enrichment in COVID-19-positive ImmuneCODE repertoires, whereby public or cross-reactive TCRs were removed. Based on the MIRA antigens, annotated TCRs were further analysed at the level of specific ORF or position within ORF. Depth was the summed frequency of annotated unique rearrangements, while breadth was defined as annotated unique rearrangements over total unique productive rearrangements. Two-sided Wilcoxon rank-sum tests were used to compare TCR breadth between groups. TCRdb provides this immuneACCESS table in a form limited to in-frame rearrangements. Some clones are lacking; in checked studies, under half of them reflect an unresolved V gene, and why the rest are absent is not known. V and J calls and clone size follow that table, whereas D and trimming were derived from the DNA. The sample data list 320,000 or so clones, and 90% of these were observed just once. The top ten clones comprise around 5.5% of the sample.

The CDR3, from cysteine to phenylalanine, totals 14 residues. Only the CDR3 part of the read is kept: 42 bases, read in frame from the first base. CDR1 SGHRS and CDR2 YFSETQ are derived from the germline V gene. V was cut back by 4 bases and J by 3 bases, leaving a gap of 13 bases between them. Worth noting for this clone: It has no known antigen specificity. It has no much larger one-base neighbor in the sample; base qualities were not kept.

In the paper's terms, the treatment or condition label means: some 20 received Ad26.COV2.S at low or high dose, single or two shots; roughly five received placebo; per-sample allocation not given. For vaccine and placebo recipients, the sequenced repertoires came from samples collected on day 63 after the first injection. In Cohort 1b, roughly 26 adults aged 18-55 years were enrolled at a single site in Boston, USA, between 29 July and 7 August 2020. As a vaccine, Ad26.COV2.S was a replication-incompetent adenovirus type 26 vector that expressed a prefusion-stabilized SARS-CoV-2 spike protein derived from the original Wuhan strain.

Sequenced material: peripheral blood, taken in a trial of Ad26.COV2.S vaccine versus placebo. The rearranged chain carries TRBV5-1 and TRBJ1-1; the D gene cannot be named for sure. The sequence derives from a person aged 18 to 59 who received the Ad26.COV2.S COVID-19 vaccine or a placebo. Here the CDR3 is given as CASSPVGVDTEAFF. The nucleotide sequence reads TGCGCCAGCAGCCCGGTCGGGGTAGACACTGAAGCTTTCTTT.